These 24 T cell receptor beta chains were all obtained from the same sample, sequenced in a study of shared clonotypes between healthy human individuals. TCRdb's copy holds only in-frame clones and misses some; the assay was immunoSEQ multiplex PCR. The table has 760,000 or so clones, just over 95% seen once; the top ten hold less than 0.25%. Naive CD8 cells were CD45RO-negative, positively selected for CCR7, excluding terminally differentiated effector memory CD45RA+ cells. Sequenced input: naive CD8+ T cells sorted from blood. These receptors were taken from a man aged 25-45 years in good health.

This chain links TRBV7-9 with TRBJ2-4; no clear D. The CDR3 runs to 13 residues. Trimming shortened V by 6 bases and J by 8 bases, and 14 bases separated the two germline ends. The germline gives CDR1 SEHNR, CDR2 FQNEAQ (reference sequence). DNA for the CDR3: TGTGCCAGCAGGTCCGTGGGTGGATACATTCAGTACTTC. Amino acid sequence: CASRSVGGYIQYF.

This rearrangement joins TRBV28 to TRBJ1-2; 8 bases agree with TRBD1. The CDR3 is made up of 15 amino acids. The V segment lost 7 bases and the J segment 3 bases; nucleotides outside the gene matches: 10. Germline values: CDR1 MDHEN, CDR2 SYDVKM. The CDR3 DNA is TGTGCCAGCACCAACGGGACAGGACTTTACTATGGCTACACCTTC. It encodes CASTNGTGLYYGYTF.

The chain links TRBV7-3 to TRBJ2-3; TRBD1 agrees at 8 bases. Germline CDR1 and CDR2: SGHTA and FQGTGA. V lost 0 bases to trimming and J lost 6 bases; unmatched junction nucleotides: 17. The CDR3 is 19 residues long. This chain's CDR3 is CASSLTDFSRQGPSDTQYF. The CDR3 DNA follows: TGTGCCAGCAGCTTAACGGACTTTTCCAGACAGGGGCCCAGCGATACGCAGTATTTT.

About this clone itself: One base away lies a much larger clone, so this may be a sequencing read error. The CDR3 spells CASSPGTGDYEQYF. CDR3 bases: TGTGCCAGCAGTCCCGGGACAGGGGACTACGAGCAGTACTTC. The V and J genes are TRBV6-5 and TRBJ2-7; 10 nucleotides agree with TRBD1. After removal of 5 bases from V and 3 bases from J, the junction contained 4 bases not matched to a gene. Germline lookup yields CDR1 MNHEY and CDR2 SVGAGI. This CDR3 has 14 residues.

The chain has TRBV5-1 and TRBJ2-7, with D perhaps TRBD2 (5 bases). The CDR3 is 13 amino acids. Trimming cost V 6 bases and J 0 bases, with 10 bases left between them. Germline V gene lookup returns CDR1 SGHRS and CDR2 YFSETQ. CDR3 residues: CASMASGSYEQYF. The CDR3 DNA sequence: TGCGCCAGCATGGCCAGCGGCTCCTACGAGCAGTACTTC.

This clone appeared a single time. This sequence joins TRBV9 and TRBJ2-7, with 7 nucleotides matching TRBD1. Germline V gene data show CDR1 as SGDLS and CDR2 as YYNGEE. The CDR3 covers 12 residues. V trimming: 8 bases; J trimming: 3 bases; junction bases outside the gene matches: 5. The CDR3 here is CASRDRSYEQYF. For the CDR3, the DNA is TGTGCCAGTAGGGACAGAAGCTACGAGCAGTACTTC.

Of note for this clone: Other nucleotide sequences in the sample specify the same CDR3. V usage is TRBV5-4 and J usage is TRBJ1-1, with D unclear. Per the germline V gene, CDR1 is SGHNT and CDR2 is YYREEE (reference sequence). V was shortened by 1 base and J by 0 bases, with 1 base between the two germline ends. The CDR3 totals 12 residues. The CDR3 bases are TGTGCCAGCAGCTTGATGAACACTGAAGCTTTCTTT. Encoded protein: CASSLMNTEAFF.

In this sample, this clone turned up once. This sequence joins TRBV5-6 and TRBJ2-2; 9 nucleotides align to TRBD1. This CDR3 spans 12 amino acids. Germline loops: CDR1 SGHDT, CDR2 YYEEEE. Trimming cost V 5 bases and J 9 bases; bases outside gene matches: 2. In nucleotides, the CDR3 is TGTGCCAGCAGGGACAGGGGCCGGGAGCTGTTTTTT. It specifies CASRDRGRELFF. The full variable domain, in which reference TRBV5-6 and TRBJ2-2 provide the parts outside the CDR3, is DAGVTQSPTHLIKTRGQQVTLRCSPKSGHDTVSWYQQALGQGPQFIFQYYEEEERQRGNFPDRFSGHQFPNYSSELNVNALLLGDSALYLCASRDRGRELFFGEGSRLTVL.

Worth noting for this clone: This sample also contains other DNA sequences that code for the same CDR3. The V and J genes are TRBV27 and TRBJ2-1; TRBD2 agrees at 8 bases. Germline CDR1 reads MNHEY; CDR2 reads SMNVEV (reference sequence). The CDR3 consists of 15 residues. Trimming cost V 2 bases and J 4 bases; bases outside gene matches: 4. The CDR3 is CASSLSGSSYNEQFF. CDR3 nucleotides: TGTGCCAGCAGTTTAAGCGGGAGTTCTTACAATGAGCAGTTCTTC.

The chain employs TRBV5-5 and TRBJ2-7; maybe TRBD1 (6 bases). The CDR3 is 14 amino acids. Trimming left V 2 bases short and J 5 bases short, with 14 bases between. CDR1 SGHKS and CDR2 YYEKEE come from the germline V gene (reference sequence). In DNA, the CDR3 is TGTGCCAGCAGCTTATGGGACACAGTTAACGAGCAGTACTTC. It encodes CASSLWDTVNEQYF.

V usage is TRBV14 and J usage is TRBJ2-1; D is uncertain. V lost 4 bases, J lost 12 bases, and 13 bases lay in between. The length of the CDR3 is 12 residues. Germline CDR1 is SGHDN and CDR2 is FVKESK. The CDR3 protein is CASSPSGLWQFF. In DNA, the CDR3 is TGTGCCAGCAGCCCCTCCGGGCTGTGGCAGTTCTTC. The full variable domain, its missing parts supplied by reference TRBV14 and TRBJ2-1, is EAGVTQFPSHSVIEKGQTVTLRCDPISGHDNLYWYRRVMGKEIKFLLHFVKESKQDESGMPNNRFLAERTGGTYSTLKVQPAELEDSGVYFCASSPSGLWQFFGPGTRLTVL.

This chain uses TRBV5-1 with TRBJ2-3; D is undetermined. Germline V gives CDR1 SGHRS, CDR2 YFSETQ. The CDR3 spans 15 residues. V was cut by 0 bases and J by 2 bases, with 10 bases left in between. DNA of the CDR3: TGCGCCAGCAGCTTGGTGATGGGTTACACAGATACGCAGTATTTT. Protein: CASSLVMGYTDTQYF. Complete variable domain (other parts from reference TRBV5-1 and TRBJ2-3): KAGVTQTPRYLIKTRGQQVTLSCSPISGHRSVSWYQQTPGQGLQFLFEYFSETQRNKGNFPGRFSGRQFSNSRSEMNVSTLELGDSALYLCASSLVMGYTDTQYFGPGTRLTVL.

V usage is TRBV13 and J usage is TRBJ2-1; D not resolved. V was trimmed by 3 bases and J by 9 bases, leaving 6 bases between them. CDR1 and CDR2 from the germline V gene are PRHDT and FYEKMQ (reference sequence). The CDR3 loop spans 11 amino acids. CDR3 in amino acids: CASSLLGEQFF. The CDR3 DNA follows: TGTGCCAGCAGCTTGCTCGGTGAGCAGTTCTTC.

The rearrangement links TRBV4-2 to TRBJ2-1; no clear D gene. The V gene's germline CDR1 is LGHNA and CDR2 YNFKEQ. The CDR3 spans 14 residues. With 7 bases removed from V and 0 bases from J, the gap between germline ends came to 10 bases. The CDR3 coding sequence is TGTGCCAGCACCCCAAGGGACTCCTACAATGAGCAGTTCTTC. It encodes CASTPRDSYNEQFF.

This sequence joins TRBV5-6 and TRBJ2-7; D is unresolved. This CDR3 is built from 13 residues. Trimming removed 0 bases from V and 0 bases from J, with 4 bases in between. CDR1 and CDR2 (germline): SGHDT, YYEEEE. CDR3 sequence reads: CASSLVPSYEQYF. CDR3 DNA: TGTGCCAGCAGCTTGGTCCCCTCCTACGAGCAGTACTTC.

This clone was seen only once. The chain links TRBV4-1 to TRBJ2-7; D possibly matches TRBD1 or TRBD2 (5 bases each). Looked up from germline, CDR1 is MGHRA and CDR2 is YSYEKL. The CDR3 extends over 15 amino acids. V dropped 4 bases and J dropped 0 bases, with 13 bases sitting between them. CDR3: CASSPRDGSSYEQYF. CDR3 coding DNA: TGCGCCAGCAGCCCCCGGGACGGAAGCTCCTACGAGCAGTACTTC.

The J gene is TRBJ1-2, the V gene TRBV5-4; perhaps TRBD1 as D (6 bases). Germline V gene lookup returns CDR1 SGHNT and CDR2 YYREEE (reference sequence). The CDR3 totals 15 residues. V lost 5 bases and J lost 4, with 18 bases in between. CDR3 nucleotide sequence: TGTGCCAGCAGGGCCTTTGGGGGGCGCCCCTATGGCTACACCTTC. It codes for CASRAFGGRPYGYTF.

V gene TRBV29-1 combines with J gene TRBJ2-7; 9 bases agree with TRBD1. The CDR3 runs 15 residues. Trimming removed 0 bases from V and 5 bases from J; junction bases left unmatched: 8. Per the germline V gene, CDR1 is SQVTM and CDR2 is ANQGSEA. CDR3 nucleotide sequence: TGCAGCGTTGAAGATGGTGGGACAGGGTTCCACGAGCAGTACTTC. It codes for CSVEDGGTGFHEQYF.

This chain uses TRBV14 with TRBJ2-7; a weak D match, TRBD2 (6 bases). The CDR3 contains 15 residues. With 5 bases removed from V and 6 bases from J, the gap between germline ends came to 20 bases. The germline CDR1 and CDR2 sequences are SGHDN and FVKESK. CDR3 in amino acids: CASSLTAGIVSEQYF. The CDR3 nucleotides read TGTGCCAGCAGCTTGACTGCGGGAATCGTTTCCGAGCAGTACTTC.

This clone was counted a single time. V usage is TRBV7-6 and J usage is TRBJ2-7, with TRBD2 identical over 11 bases. V was pared by 2 bases and J by 5 bases, with 8 bases of the junction left unmatched. CDR3 length: 16 residues. Germline V CDR1 and CDR2: SGHVS, FNYEAQ. This chain's CDR3 is CASSLRSLAGGHEQYF. The DNA for the CDR3 is TGTGCCAGCAGCTTAAGGTCTCTAGCGGGAGGCCACGAGCAGTACTTC.

This chain links TRBV19 with TRBJ2-3, with D possibly matching TRBD2 (6 bases). The CDR3 runs to 14 residues. Germline CDR1 and CDR2: LNHDA and SQIVND (reference sequence). V gave up 3 bases and J gave up 2 bases, with 9 bases separating them. The CDR3 loop reads CASSIRTTTDTQYF. The CDR3 coding sequence is TGTGCCAGTAGTATCAGGACTACCACAGATACGCAGTATTTT.

In this sample, this clone turned up once. The gene calls are TRBV4-1 and TRBJ2-7, with 8 bases aligning to TRBD2. This CDR3 has 16 residues. Germline V gene sequence: CDR1 MGHRA, CDR2 YSYEKL. Trimming took 2 bases from V and 6 from J; bases not matched to a gene: 12. CDR3 protein: CASSQRSKGLGGEQYF. CDR3 nucleotides: TGCGCCAGCAGCCAAAGATCCAAGGGACTAGGCGGCGAGCAGTACTTC.

As regards this clone: Other DNA sequences in the same sample also yield this CDR3. This sequence joins TRBV2 and TRBJ2-1; no reliable D call. This CDR3 is 12 amino acids long. Per germline, CDR1 SNHLY and CDR2 FYNNEI. The V and J ends lost 3 bases and 5 bases respectively, with 5 bases between them. Here the CDR3 reads CASSEGHNEQFF. CDR3 DNA: TGTGCCAGCAGTGAGGGCCACAATGAGCAGTTCTTC.

This clone was detected once. This rearrangement joins TRBV18 to TRBJ2-1; 8 positions agree with TRBD2. The trim removed 6 bases at V and 5 bases at J, leaving 15 bases unmatched. CDR1 KGHSH and CDR2 LQKENI come from the germline V gene. This CDR3 comprises 17 residues. The CDR3 DNA is TGTGCCAGCTCGAGGGGGGCGGGAGGCGGTCCGAACAATGAGCAGTTCTTC. Its translation is CASSRGAGGGPNNEQFF.